This T cell receptor beta chain comes out of a study of T cells after yellow fever vaccination. 5'RACE template switching produced TCR cDNA carrying a universal primer site and UMIs. A single record per CDR3 protein comes from TCRdb applying MiXCR to the 5' RACE reads. The data contain under 300,000 distinct CDR3 sequences, 6.5% to 7.5% of them singletons. There are a few counts of this clonotype. This CDR3 spans 15 amino acids. The J segment lost 6 bases and the V segment lost 2 bases, leaving 7 bases of the junction unmatched. Germline values: CDR1 MNHNS, CDR2 SASEGT. The rearrangement links TRBV6-1 to TRBJ2-3; the match to TRBD1 covers 8 bases. The receptor's source is a man aged 25-40 years who received the YFV17D yellow fever vaccine. The sample was CD4+ T cells sorted from PBMCs, taken on the day of the yellow fever booster vaccination. In DNA form, the CDR3 reads TGTGCCAGCAGTGAACCGGGACAGGTGATTGATACGCAGTATTTT. This gives the protein CASSEPGQVIDTQYF.